The T cell receptor beta chain under discussion was sequenced for a study of blood T cell repertoires in COVID-19. At the level of the study: Spain, Italy and the United States supplied samples that represented acute and convalescent COVID-19.

Original analysis: Reference gene primer amplification yielded estimated nucleated cell counts. The data were produced by immunoSEQ multiplex PCR, yet TCRdb's version contains in-frame clones alone and is incomplete. The V and J calls and clone size are taken from that table; D and trimming were inferred from the DNA. The profile shows approximately 260,000 clones, approximately 83% of them singletons. The V end was cut by 3 bases, the J end by 5 bases, with 8 bases between. Per the germline V gene, CDR1 is ENHRY and CDR2 is SYGVKD. The CDR3 contains 12 residues. This chain joins TRBV10-3 and TRBJ2-7, with D perhaps matching TRBD2 (6 bases). Material: peripheral blood. The receptor's source is an older woman with acute or convalescent COVID-19. The CDR3 here is CAISEWGDEQYF. In DNA form, the CDR3 reads TGTGCCATCAGTGAATGGGGGGACGAGCAGTACTTC.